This TCR beta chain originates from a study of T cell repertoires in cytomegalovirus infection. Overall study: It was the public TCR beta signatures that indicated both CMV infection and matching HLA type. Study-wide results and limits: Accumulated public TCR beta family frequency recognized individuals carrying CMV together with the relevant HLA.

TCRdb re-analysed the reads in MiXCR, keeping a single row per CDR3 protein. The table has over 150,000 distinct CDR3 sequences, about 21% seen once; the top ten hold around 3.1%. Trimming took 4 bases from V and 1 from J, leaving 20 bases between them. The CDR3 consists of 18 residues. Germline V gives CDR1 LNHDA, CDR2 SQIVND (reference sequence). Only a few counts were recorded for this clonotype. Its antigen is not identified. Material for sequencing was PBMCs. This receptor was taken from a human donor in good health (CMV status not recorded). Some clones in this sample may be carry-over from other donors' samples. The chain uses TRBV19 and TRBJ1-5; the D gene is possibly TRBD1 (6 bases). CDR3: CASSTGGGADISNQPQHF. DNA of the CDR3: TGTGCCAGTAGTACTGGGGGGGGGGCTGATATAAGCAATCAGCCCCAGCATTTT.